These 18 T cell receptor beta chains were sequenced from one sample in a study of T cell responses to AZD1222 COVID-19 vaccine. The data were produced by immunoSEQ multiplex PCR, yet TCRdb's version contains in-frame clones alone and is incomplete. The sample carries roughly 98,000 clones, 88% recorded once. Source: peripheral blood, taken 28 days after the second AZD1222 dose. The receptors here all came from an adult who received the AZD1222 COVID-19 vaccine.

This chain joins TRBV4-1 and TRBJ2-3; no definite D call. The V end lost 0 bases, the J end lost 0 bases, and 10 bases lay between the germline ends. The CDR3 loop spans 16 amino acids. Per the germline V gene, CDR1 is MGHRA and CDR2 is YSYEKL. CDR3 in amino acids: CASSQDRVSSTDTQYF. In DNA, the CDR3 is TGCGCCAGCAGCCAAGATCGAGTTAGTAGCACAGATACGCAGTATTTT.

The genes are TRBV5-1 and TRBJ2-6; maybe TRBD2 (6 bases). This CDR3 spans 18 amino acids. V gave up 4 bases and J gave up 2 bases, with 19 bases separating them. Germline V CDR1 and CDR2: SGHRS, YFSETQ. In nucleotides, the CDR3 is TGCGCCAGCAGCCGCTTGGGGAGGACGGCGCCTGGGGCCAACGTCCTGACTTTC. This translates into CASSRLGRTAPGANVLTF.

V gene TRBV30 combines with J gene TRBJ1-2; a possible D gene is TRBD1 (5 bases). Trimming removed 2 bases at V and 2 bases at J, with 15 bases between. The CDR3 length is 15 residues. CDR1 and CDR2 from the germline V gene are GTSNPN and SVGIG (reference sequence). The CDR3 nucleotides are TGTGCCTGGAGTCCAATCGACAGCTTGAACTATGGCTACACCTTC. Residues: CAWSPIDSLNYGYTF.

The rearrangement uses TRBV27 and TRBJ1-2; D gene ambiguous. The CDR3 consists of 15 residues. Germline-derived CDR1 and CDR2 are MNHEY and SMNVEV (reference sequence). The germline V and J ends were trimmed by 1 base and 4 bases, with 13 bases remaining between them. The CDR3, as DNA: TGTGCCAGCAGTTTATTTGGGCAGGACCGCTATGGCTACACCTTC. It yields the protein CASSLFGQDRYGYTF.

This rearrangement joins TRBV4-2 to TRBJ2-7; no clear D gene. V was shortened by 3 bases and J by 0 bases, with 12 bases between the two germline ends. Germline lookup yields CDR1 LGHNA and CDR2 YNFKEQ. CDR3 length equals 15 residues. The CDR3: CASSHTTASSYEQYF. The CDR3 DNA reads as TGTGCCAGCAGCCACACGACGGCCAGCTCCTACGAGCAGTACTTC.

This clone has more than one count but fewer than ten. The V gene is TRBV7-9, the J gene TRBJ1-6, with D possibly matching TRBD1 (5 bases). Germline CDR1 reads SEHNR; CDR2 reads FQNEAQ (reference sequence). The CDR3 extends over 13 amino acids. Trimming pared 5 bases from V and 10 bases from J, leaving 12 bases between. DNA of the CDR3: TGTGCCAGCAGCACCACAGGTGAATCACCCCTCCACTTT. Protein: CASSTTGESPLHF.

This chain links TRBV12-3 or TRBV12-4 with TRBJ1-1; D possibly corresponds to TRBD1 (5 bases). Trimming pared 2 bases from V and 4 bases from J, leaving 8 bases between. The CDR3 loop spans 13 amino acids. The CDR3: CASSLFGATEAFF. DNA of the CDR3: TGTGCCAGCAGTTTATTTGGGGCCACTGAAGCTTTCTTT.

V is TRBV25-1 and J is TRBJ1-2; TRBD1 is a possible D gene (6 bases). From germline, CDR1 is MGHDK and CDR2 SYGVNS. The CDR3 contains 13 residues. The V end was cut by 6 bases, the J end by 7 bases, with 15 bases between. This chain's CDR3 is CASSIYRDAGYTF. CDR3 DNA: TGTGCCAGCAGCATTTACAGGGATGCTGGCTACACCTTC.

The chain employs TRBV5-6 and TRBJ1-1, with TRBD1 matching over 8 bases. The V and J ends lost 4 bases and 7 bases, in that order; junction bases with no gene match: 9. The germline gives CDR1 SGHDT, CDR2 YYEEEE. This CDR3 is built from 14 residues. The DNA for the CDR3 is TGTGCCAGCAGCCCGGAGACAGGGGTAGGTGAAGCTTTCTTT. Translating gives CASSPETGVGEAFF.

V gene TRBV21-1 combines with J gene TRBJ2-1. TRBV21-1 is recorded as a pseudogene. There are 10 residues in the CDR3. CDR3 protein: CASSNNEQFF. For the CDR3, the DNA is TGTGCCAGCAGCAACAATGAGCAGTTCTTC.

The chain couples TRBV18 to TRBJ1-3; TRBD1 aligns across 9 bases. CDR1 is KGHSH, CDR2 LQKENI, per germline. The CDR3 has 18 residues. V was pared by 3 bases and J by 0 bases, with 9 bases of the junction left unmatched. This CDR3 reads CASSPLQGALSSGNTIYF. DNA of the CDR3: TGTGCCAGCTCACCTTTACAGGGGGCCCTGAGCTCTGGAAACACCATATATTTT.

V is TRBV10-1 and J is TRBJ1-5, with a weak D call TRBD1 (5 bases). Germline V gives CDR1 WNHNN, CDR2 SYGVQD (reference sequence). V dropped 6 bases and J dropped 3 bases, with 12 bases sitting between them. The CDR3 runs 14 residues. The CDR3 coding sequence is TGCGCCAGCAGCGACGGGGGAGCCAATCAGCCCCAGCATTTT. Its protein product is CASSDGGANQPQHF.

The CDR3 reads CASSLKDSSSPLHF. The CDR3 nucleotides are TGCGCCAGCAGCTTGAAGGACAGTTCCTCACCCCTCCACTTT. This chain uses TRBV5-1 with TRBJ1-6; D perhaps matches TRBD1 (6 bases). The germline gives CDR1 SGHRS, CDR2 YFSETQ. The CDR3 runs 14 residues. V lost 1 base and J lost 10, with 12 bases in between.

V and J are TRBV11-3 and TRBJ2-1, with 8 bases lining up with TRBD2. Germline values: CDR1 SGHNT, CDR2 YENEEA. This CDR3 has 15 amino acids. J was trimmed by 8 bases and V by 1 base; bases with no gene match: 7. This chain's CDR3 is CASSLVVSGMDEQFF. CDR3 nucleotides: TGTGCCAGCAGCTTAGTTGTTAGCGGGATGGATGAGCAGTTCTTC. The complete variable domain, with remaining parts taken from reference TRBV11-3 and TRBJ2-1, reads EAGVVQSPRYKIIEKKQPVAFWCNPISGHNTLYWYLQNLGQGPELLIRYENEEAVDDSQLPKDRFSAERLKGVDSTLKIQPAELGDSAVYLCASSLVVSGMDEQFFGPGTRLTVL.

This sequence joins TRBV29-1 and TRBJ2-7, with D unclear. Trimming took off 6 bases at V and 3 bases at J, with 18 bases between the two ends. CDR1 and CDR2 from the germline V gene are SQVTM and ANQGSEA. This CDR3 has 14 amino acids. CDR3 nucleotide sequence: TGCAGCGTCGAAATCAGGTACCCTCTCTACGAGCAGTACTTC. Protein sequence: CSVEIRYPLYEQYF.

The chain combines TRBV28 with TRBJ1-6, with a possible D match to TRBD1 (6 bases). This CDR3 region has 16 residues. CDR1 and CDR2 (germline): MDHEN, SYDVKM. V was cut by 1 base and J by 7 bases, with 14 bases left in between. DNA of the CDR3: TGTGCCAGCAGTTTATCGACAGGCCGAACAAATTCACCCCTCCACTTT. Translation gives CASSLSTGRTNSPLHF.

CDR3 bases: TGTGCCAGCAGTGACAGGGGTGATGAAAAACTGTTTTTT. This translates into CASSDRGDEKLFF. The rearrangement joins TRBV2 to TRBJ1-4; D may be TRBD1 (6 bases). This CDR3 has 13 amino acids. CDR1 SNHLY and CDR2 FYNNEI come from the germline V gene. The ends were cut back, 3 bases at V and 6 bases at J, with 8 bases in the middle.

In its sample, this clone was seen once. V is TRBV6-4 and J is TRBJ2-2; D may be TRBD2 (6 bases). The germline CDR1 and CDR2 sequences are MRHNA and SNTAGT. Deletions cut 7 bases from V and 0 bases from J, with 12 bases between. This CDR3 is built from 15 residues. The CDR3 region is CASTPGTSNTGELFF. CDR3 coding DNA: TGTGCCAGCACACCCGGGACTTCGAACACCGGGGAGCTGTTTTTT.